This T cell receptor beta chain is drawn from a study of blood T cell repertoires in COVID-19. Background on the study: COVID-19 samples, acute and convalescent, were from the United States, Italy and Spain. From T cells, B-cell-depleted T cells, or PBMCs came the material, which was cDNA or gDNA.

Assay used: immunoSEQ multiplex PCR; TCRdb lists only in-frame clones, some missing. There are about 65,000 clones in the sample; approximately 93% occur only once, and about 3% lies in the top ten. The length of the CDR3 is 14 residues. The V end lost 1 base, the J end lost 5 bases, and 9 bases lay between the germline ends. Germline CDR1 is SGHAT and CDR2 is FQDESV (reference sequence). The TCR was taken from a man in his 70s with active COVID-19. The sample comprised peripheral blood. The rearrangement uses TRBV11-1 and TRBJ2-1, with no clear D. The DNA for the CDR3 is TGTGCCAGCAGCTTAGAGTACAGAAACAATGAGCAGTTCTTC. Encoded protein: CASSLEYRNNEQFF.